What follows are 10 T cell receptor beta chains derived from one specimen sequenced in a study of blood T cell repertoires in COVID-19 (dated by TCRdb to 2018 to 2020). Library creation used the immunoSEQ multiplex PCR assay. TCRdb retrieved this table from immuneACCESS and kept in-frame rearrangements only. Not all clones are present; in checked studies, unresolved V genes account for under half, and no reason is known for the remainder. The sample table lists some 160,000 clones, roughly 77% of them with a count of one. The ten largest clones represent 6.5% to 7% of the sample. Material for sequencing was peripheral blood. Receptor source: a man aged 70 or older with active or convalescent COVID-19.

J is TRBJ1-5 and V is TRBV15; unclear D gene. The CDR3 loop spans 12 amino acids. Per the germline V gene, CDR1 is LNHNV and CDR2 is YYDKDF (reference sequence). Trimming cost V 0 bases and J 9 bases, with 6 bases left between them. CDR3 nucleotide sequence: TGTGCCACCAGCAGAGATGGCCTGCCCCAGCATTTT. Its translation is CATSRDGLPQHF.

J is TRBJ2-2 and V is TRBV29-1, with D maybe TRBD2 (5 bases). Germline-derived CDR1 and CDR2 are SQVTM and ANQGSEA. CDR3 length: 14 residues. Trimming shortened V by 4 bases and J by 3 bases, and 12 bases separated the two germline ends. The CDR3 nucleotides read TGCAGCGTTGTCCCGGGAACCCACACCGGGGAGCTGTTTTTT. Protein product: CSVVPGTHTGELFF.

The chain carries TRBV6-6 and TRBJ2-1; D may be TRBD2 (5 bases). The CDR3 is made up of 16 amino acids. The germline V and J ends were trimmed by 0 bases and 4 bases, with 13 bases remaining between them. Germline V gene lookup returns CDR1 MNHNY and CDR2 SVGAGI (reference sequence). CDR3 coding DNA: TGTGCCAGCAGTTACTCGATCTCTAGCAGTTACAATGAGCAGTTCTTC. Its translation is CASSYSISSSYNEQFF.

This clone was recorded a few times. This chain links TRBV6-1 with TRBJ1-5, with D possibly matching TRBD1 (5 bases). The germline gives CDR1 MNHNS, CDR2 SASEGT. Trimming shortened V by 0 bases and J by 4 bases, and 22 bases separated the two germline ends. This CDR3 contains 19 residues. CDR3 bases: TGTGCCAGCAGTGAAGCGCCCGCAGTGGGGCCCGCCCGAAATCAGCCCCAGCATTTT. This codes for CASSEAPAVGPARNQPQHF.

This clone was counted once. The J gene is TRBJ2-3, the V gene TRBV30, with 8 bases lining up with TRBD2. This CDR3 comprises 14 residues. Per the germline V gene, CDR1 is GTSNPN and CDR2 is SVGIG (reference sequence). The J segment lost 3 bases and the V segment lost 4 bases, leaving 6 bases of the junction unmatched. This chain's CDR3 is CAWKGLAWTDTQYF. The CDR3 bases are TGTGCCTGGAAAGGACTAGCTTGGACAGATACGCAGTATTTT.

This clone has just one count. The J gene is TRBJ2-7, the V gene TRBV19; possible D gene TRBD1, 5 bases. V was clipped by 3 bases and J by 2 bases, with 20 bases between them. The CDR3 spans 17 residues. The germline V gene encodes CDR1 LNHDA and CDR2 SQIVND (reference sequence). CDR3: CASSILITQGYTYEQYF. CDR3 nucleotides: TGTGCCAGTAGTATCTTGATCACCCAGGGCTATACCTACGAGCAGTACTTC.

The chain links TRBV9 to TRBJ2-5, with D maybe TRBD1 (6 bases). The length of the CDR3 is 15 residues. The germline CDR1 and CDR2 sequences are SGDLS and YYNGEE. Trimming stripped 4 bases from V and 3 bases from J, with 16 bases between. This CDR3 is CASSPHLQGKETQYF. CDR3 bases: TGTGCCAGCAGCCCACATCTACAGGGAAAAGAGACCCAGTACTTC.

The chain employs TRBV27 and TRBJ1-1; tentatively, D is TRBD1 (6 bases). V was cut by 4 bases and J by 11 bases, with 17 bases left in between. Germline CDR1 MNHEY, CDR2 SMNVEV (reference sequence). The CDR3 loop spans 13 amino acids. The CDR3 DNA follows: TGTGCCAGCAGTTCACTTCCACAGGGAGGGGCTTTCTTT. Encoded protein: CASSSLPQGGAFF.

This chain uses TRBV9 with TRBJ2-3, with unresolved D. This CDR3 has 14 residues. The germline CDR1 and CDR2 sequences are SGDLS and YYNGEE. V was clipped by 0 bases and J by 2 bases, with 7 bases between them. The CDR3 region has the DNA TGTGCCAGCAGCGTAGCAGTAGCCACAGATACGCAGTATTTT. Protein: CASSVAVATDTQYF.

The rearrangement uses TRBV30 and TRBJ2-5; tentative D call: TRBD2 (6 bases). This CDR3 has 11 residues. Deletions cut 7 bases from V and 5 bases from J, with 11 bases between. CDR1 and CDR2 from the germline V gene are GTSNPN and SVGIG (reference sequence). The CDR3 DNA sequence: TGTGCCTCTCAAAGCGGGGAGACCCAGTACTTC. This codes for CASQSGETQYF.